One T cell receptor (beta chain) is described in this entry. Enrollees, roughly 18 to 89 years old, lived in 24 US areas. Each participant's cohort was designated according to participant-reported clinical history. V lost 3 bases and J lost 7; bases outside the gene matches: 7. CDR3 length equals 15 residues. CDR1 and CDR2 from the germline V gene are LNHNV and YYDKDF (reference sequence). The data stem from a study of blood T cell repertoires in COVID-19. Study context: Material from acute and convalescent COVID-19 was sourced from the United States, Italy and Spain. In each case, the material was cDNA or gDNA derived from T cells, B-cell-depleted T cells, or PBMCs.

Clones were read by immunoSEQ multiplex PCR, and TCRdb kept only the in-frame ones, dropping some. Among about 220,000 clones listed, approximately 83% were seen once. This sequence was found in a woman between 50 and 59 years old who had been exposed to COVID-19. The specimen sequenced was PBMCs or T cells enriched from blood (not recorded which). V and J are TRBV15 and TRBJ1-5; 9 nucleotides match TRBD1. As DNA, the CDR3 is TGTGCCACCAGCAGGGGGGACAGGGTGACACAGCCCCAGCATTTT. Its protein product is CATSRGDRVTQPQHF.